This TCR beta chain was observed in a study of T cells expressing NK-cell markers. CDR1 and CDR2 from the germline V gene are DFQATT and SNEGSKA (reference sequence). The CDR3 sequence is 14 residues long. TCRdb reanalyzed the 5' RACE reads and collapses them to one entry per CDR3 protein, without DNA. This table holds about 300,000 distinct CDR3 sequences. The V gene is TRBV20-1, the J gene TRBJ1-4; TCRdb names TRBD1, which stays unverified in the absence of DNA. The TCR comes from a woman aged 18-70 years in good health. The sample comprised blood T cells: a sorted CD56 or NKG2C T cell subset, CD4+ or CD8+ T cells, or bulk PBMC T cells (not recorded which). The CDR3 loop is CSARDNQGDEKLFF.